This T cell receptor beta chain comes out of a study of T cells in Graves' hyperthyroidism and ophthalmopathy. Study-wide points: Before onset, ophthalmopathy was predicted by the model a median roughly 6.8 months earlier. Blood held most thyroid clonotypes expanded above 0.001 frequency.

Uncontrolled infection, other autoimmune disease, pregnancy or lactation barred patients from enrollment. Germline CDR1 is MNHEY and CDR2 is SMNVEV (reference sequence). The germline V and J ends were trimmed by 6 bases and 2 bases, with 16 bases remaining between them. The CDR3 has 15 amino acids. The sample holds many counts of this clonotype. Its antigen is not identified. RNA transcripts provided the source from which TCR beta CDR3 regions were amplified. Researchers ran a first-round RT-PCR on the TCR CDR3 using the HTBI primer set. TCRdb re-analysed the multiplex PCR reads in MiXCR, keeping a single row per CDR3 protein. The sample includes around 610,000 distinct CDR3 sequences, 14% to 15% of them seen just once.

The V and J genes are TRBV27 and TRBJ1-1, with D unclear. Sequenced input: blood. The receptor comes from a woman between 40 and 50 years old with Graves' ophthalmopathy. The CDR3 sequence: CASSLRATVNTEAFF. For the CDR3, the DNA is TGTGCCAGCAGCTTACGGGCGACGGTTAACACTGAAGCTTTCTTT.